This is a list of T cell receptor beta chains from one sample in a study of T-cell memory formation after mild COVID-19. One entry per CDR3 protein, called by TCRdb with MiXCR from the 5' RACE reads. The sample consists of 250,000 to 350,000 distinct CDR3 sequences, more than 13% of them appearing once. Sequencing was performed on PBMCs or a T cell subset sorted from them (not recorded which). The receptors originated from a young man who had mild COVID-19 (a few samples of this study predate the infection). Cell type and time point are not known. Both conserved end residues are part of each CDR3. A D gene is named only where the DNA matches it firmly. Size is omitted from some rows. Given values are once, few, many or a class for expanded clones.

V: TRBV18
size: once
D: -
J: TRBJ1-1
CDR3: CASSPPGRGNTEAFF
DNA: TGTGCCAGCTCACCACCGGGGCGAGGGAACACTGAAGCTTTCTTT

V: TRBV10-3
size: few
D: -
J: TRBJ2-5
CDR3: CAISEIIGSRGETQYF
DNA: TGTGCCATCAGTGAGATTATAGGCAGCCGTGGGGAGACCCAGTACTTC

V: TRBV11-2
size: -
D: -
J: TRBJ2-5
CDR3: CASRRGNRPGAQYF
DNA: TGTGCCAGCAGACGAGGCAACAGGCCAGGGGCCCAGTACTTC

V: TRBV4-1
size: -
D: -
J: TRBJ2-3
CDR3: CASSQVSRLRNTQYF
DNA: TGCGCCAGCAGCCAAGTTAGTAGACTCCGGAATACGCAGTATTTT

V: TRBV7-2
size: few
D: -
J: TRBJ1-2
CDR3: CASSLGGGIANYGYTF
DNA: TGTGCCAGCAGCTTAGGAGGGGGTATCGCTAACTATGGCTACACCTTC

V: TRBV9
size: -
D: TRBD1
J: TRBJ2-6
CDR3: CASSVRTGEANVLTF
DNA: TGTGCCAGCAGCGTAAGGACAGGGGAGGCCAACGTCCTGACTTTC

V: TRBV14
size: many
D: -
J: TRBJ1-6
CDR3: CASSQGREYSPLHF
DNA: TGTGCCAGCAGCCAAGGAAGGGAGTACTCACCCCTCCACTTT

V: TRBV7-9
size: many
D: -
J: TRBJ1-1
CDR3: CASSFSGRAFF
DNA: TGTGCCAGCAGCTTTTCAGGGCGAGCTTTCTTT

V: TRBV12-3/TRBV12-4
size: -
D: -
J: TRBJ1-1
CDR3: CASRKDSTEAFF
DNA: TGTGCCAGCAGAAAAGACAGCACTGAAGCTTTCTTT

V: TRBV28
size: -
D: -
J: TRBJ2-5
CDR3: CASRDIYRSQETQYF
DNA: TGTGCCAGCAGGGACATATACAGGTCCCAAGAGACCCAGTACTTC

V: TRBV15
size: few
D: TRBD1
J: TRBJ2-1
CDR3: CATSRETGSGDEQFF
DNA: TGTGCCACCAGCAGGGAGACAGGGTCCGGGGATGAGCAGTTCTTC

V: TRBV9
size: few
D: -
J: TRBJ2-3
CDR3: CASSVLAIVGTDTQYF
DNA: TGTGCCAGCAGCGTCCTAGCGATAGTGGGCACAGATACGCAGTATTTT

V: TRBV12-3/TRBV12-4
size: -
D: -
J: TRBJ2-3
CDR3: CASSLLDPYTDTQYF
DNA: TGTGCCAGCAGTTTGCTAGATCCTTACACAGATACGCAGTATTTT

V: TRBV4-2
size: -
D: TRBD1
J: TRBJ1-2
CDR3: CASSQDRRDRGQLYGYTF
DNA: TGTGCCAGCAGCCAAGATCGGCGGGACAGGGGGCAACTCTATGGCTACACCTTC

V: TRBV7-8
size: once
D: -
J: TRBJ2-1
CDR3: CASSLEAGLIFREQFF
DNA: TGTGCCAGCAGCTTAGAAGCCGGCCTCATCTTCCGTGAGCAGTTCTTC

V: TRBV12-3/TRBV12-4
size: few
D: TRBD2
J: TRBJ2-5
CDR3: CASTGTSGGEQETQYF
DNA: TGTGCCAGCACCGGGACTAGCGGGGGGGAACAAGAGACCCAGTACTTC

V: TRBV7-2
size: few
D: TRBD2
J: TRBJ2-1
CDR3: CASSLDAGDYNEQFF
DNA: TGTGCCAGCAGCTTGGACGCGGGGGACTACAATGAGCAGTTCTTC

V: TRBV7-3
size: few
D: -
J: TRBJ1-1
CDR3: CASSLSGVHTEAFF
DNA: TGTGCCAGCAGCTTGTCAGGGGTTCACACTGAAGCTTTCTTT

V: TRBV12-3/TRBV12-4
size: -
D: TRBD2
J: TRBJ2-5
CDR3: CASSFSAGGPGETQYF
DNA: TGTGCCAGCAGTTTTTCGGCGGGGGGGCCGGGAGAGACCCAGTACTTC

V: TRBV5-1
size: -
D: TRBD1
J: TRBJ2-3
CDR3: CASSLGLTGGTDTQYF
DNA: TGCGCCAGCAGCTTGGGGTTGACAGGGGGCACAGATACGCAGTATTTT

V: TRBV4-3
size: -
D: -
J: TRBJ2-2
CDR3: CASSQEVVRQLNTGELFF
DNA: TGCGCCAGCAGCCAAGAGGTGGTGCGACAGCTGAACACCGGGGAGCTGTTTTTT

V: TRBV4-3
size: -
D: TRBD1
J: TRBJ1-2
CDR3: CASSQASGGYGYTF
DNA: TGCGCCAGCAGCCAAGCCTCAGGGGGTTATGGCTACACCTTC

V: TRBV6-5
size: -
D: -
J: TRBJ2-3
CDR3: CASRPPRARSRHKDTQYF
DNA: TGTGCCAGCAGACCCCCCCGGGCTAGAAGCCGGCACAAAGATACGCAGTATTTT

V: TRBV27
size: -
D: TRBD2
J: TRBJ2-5
CDR3: CASSFLGTSGTQETQYF
DNA: TGTGCCAGCAGTTTCCTCGGGACTAGCGGTACTCAAGAGACCCAGTACTTC

V: TRBV5-1
size: -
D: -
J: TRBJ2-5
CDR3: CASSLAQIQETQYF
DNA: TGCGCCAGCAGCTTGGCGCAGATACAAGAGACCCAGTACTTC

V: TRBV4-3
size: -
D: -
J: TRBJ2-5
CDR3: CASSQSGQFETQYF
DNA: TGCGCCAGCAGCCAAAGCGGACAGTTCGAGACCCAGTACTTC

V: TRBV5-1
size: few
D: TRBD2
J: TRBJ2-5
CDR3: CASSLGLGLVETQYF
DNA: TGCGCCAGCAGCTTGGGACTAGGACTAGTAGAGACCCAGTACTTC

V: TRBV9
size: -
D: -
J: TRBJ2-3
CDR3: CASSGGGRDTQYF
DNA: TGTGCCAGCAGTGGAGGCGGCCGAGATACGCAGTATTTT

V: TRBV10-3
size: -
D: -
J: TRBJ1-1
CDR3: CAISPSDPNTEAFF
DNA: TGTGCCATCAGTCCGTCCGACCCGAACACTGAAGCTTTCTTT

V: TRBV6-5
size: few
D: -
J: TRBJ1-1
CDR3: CASSYSGTIAFF
DNA: TGTGCCAGCAGTTACTCTGGGACGATCGCTTTCTTT

V: TRBV20-1
size: few
D: -
J: TRBJ2-5
CDR3: CTPRASSSVAETQYF
DNA: TGCACTCCTCGAGCATCGAGTTCCGTGGCGGAGACCCAGTACTTC

V: TRBV9
size: few
D: -
J: TRBJ2-5
CDR3: CASSRDLQETQYF
DNA: TGTGCCAGCAGCCGGGACCTCCAAGAGACCCAGTACTTC

V: TRBV6-4
size: many
D: -
J: TRBJ2-3
CDR3: CASSDSAGSTDTQYF
DNA: TGTGCCAGCAGTGACTCAGCGGGTAGCACAGATACGCAGTATTTT

V: TRBV6-5
size: few
D: -
J: TRBJ2-5
CDR3: CASSYEAASETQYF
DNA: TGTGCCAGCAGTTACGAAGCGGCGAGTGAGACCCAGTACTTC

V: TRBV6-6
size: few
D: TRBD1
J: TRBJ1-3
CDR3: CASTQGQGLGNTIYF
DNA: TGTGCCAGCACACAGGGGCAGGGCCTTGGAAACACCATATATTTT

V: TRBV5-1
size: -
D: -
J: TRBJ2-5
CDR3: CASSLVGGKTQYF
DNA: TGCGCCAGCAGCTTGGTCGGTGGGAAGACCCAGTACTTC

V: TRBV13
size: few
D: TRBD2
J: TRBJ2-7
CDR3: CASSQEAGGRYEQYF
DNA: TGTGCCAGCAGCCAAGAAGCGGGGGGGCGTTACGAGCAGTACTTC

V: TRBV7-2
size: many
D: TRBD2
J: TRBJ2-5
CDR3: CASSLGPSGGETQYF
DNA: TGTGCCAGCAGCTTAGGTCCTAGCGGGGGGGAGACCCAGTACTTC

V: TRBV3-1
size: -
D: TRBD2
J: TRBJ2-3
CDR3: CASSQDETSGGPTDTQYF
DNA: TGTGCCAGCAGCCAAGACGAGACTAGCGGGGGACCCACAGATACGCAGTATTTT

V: TRBV6-2/TRBV6-3
size: -
D: -
J: TRBJ1-1
CDR3: CASSFPGWETEAFF
DNA: TGTGCCAGCAGTTTTCCAGGGTGGGAGACTGAAGCTTTCTTT

V: TRBV7-2
size: few
D: -
J: TRBJ1-5
CDR3: CASSLMGSQPQHF
DNA: TGTGCCAGCAGCCTAATGGGCAGTCAGCCCCAGCATTTT

V: TRBV6-2/TRBV6-3
size: few
D: TRBD1
J: TRBJ1-5
CDR3: CASIEGQGIQPQHF
DNA: TGTGCCAGCATCGAGGGACAGGGGATTCAGCCCCAGCATTTT

V: TRBV28
size: -
D: -
J: TRBJ2-5
CDR3: CASTPGSGGQTQYF
DNA: TGTGCCAGCACTCCAGGGTCCGGGGGACAGACCCAGTACTTC

V: TRBV15
size: once
D: -
J: TRBJ2-7
CDR3: CATSLALRGEQYF
DNA: TGTGCCACCAGTTTGGCCCTCCGAGGGGAGCAGTACTTC

V: TRBV4-3
size: few
D: -
J: TRBJ2-3
CDR3: CASSQDTLDTQYF
DNA: TGCGCCAGCAGCCAAGATACTTTAGATACGCAGTATTTT

V: TRBV5-1
size: -
D: -
J: TRBJ2-3
CDR3: CASRGRGMGTDTQYF
DNA: TGCGCCAGCAGAGGCCGGGGGATGGGGACAGATACGCAGTATTTT

V: TRBV12-3/TRBV12-4
size: -
D: -
J: TRBJ1-2
CDR3: CASRIEGSNYGYTF
DNA: TGTGCCAGCCGAATCGAAGGGTCAAACTATGGCTACACCTTC

V: TRBV7-2
size: -
D: TRBD1
J: TRBJ1-5
CDR3: CASSLDRTGGPQHF
DNA: TGTGCCAGCAGCCTGGACAGGACAGGAGGGCCCCAGCATTTT

V: TRBV4-3
size: many
D: -
J: TRBJ1-6
CDR3: CASSLQGGGSPLHF
DNA: TGCGCCAGCAGTTTACAGGGAGGTGGTTCACCCCTCCACTTT

V: TRBV6-1
size: many
D: -
J: TRBJ1-1
CDR3: CASSDRSNTEAFF
DNA: TGTGCCAGCAGTGATCGATCGAACACTGAAGCTTTCTTT

V: TRBV3-1
size: many
D: -
J: TRBJ2-5
CDR3: CASSHKGGWATETQYF
DNA: TGTGCCAGCAGCCACAAAGGCGGCTGGGCAACAGAGACCCAGTACTTC